This T cell receptor beta chain was observed in a study of blood T cell repertoires in COVID-19. Produced via immunoSEQ multiplex PCR; TCRdb's table is partial and in-frame only. The table includes more than 150,000 clones, about 87% detected once. The V end was cut by 0 bases, the J end by 7 bases, with 15 bases between. Germline CDR1 is SGHAT and CDR2 is FQNNGV. CDR3 length: 15 residues. This clone was observed a few times. The sequenced material came from peripheral blood. V and J are TRBV11-2 and TRBJ1-2; perhaps TRBD1 as D (6 bases). The clonotype originates from a man in his forties with active or convalescent COVID-19. Here the CDR3 reads CASSLDPGAVGGYTF. The CDR3 DNA is TGTGCCAGCAGCTTAGATCCAGGGGCAGTTGGTGGCTACACCTTC. Looking up the rest from reference TRBV11-2 and TRBJ1-2 gives the full variable domain: EAGVAQSPRYKIIEKRQSVAFWCNPISGHATLYWYQQILGQGPKLLIQFQNNGVVDDSQLPKDRFSAERLKGVDSTLKIQPAKLEDSAVYLCASSLDPGAVGGYTFGSGTRLTVV.